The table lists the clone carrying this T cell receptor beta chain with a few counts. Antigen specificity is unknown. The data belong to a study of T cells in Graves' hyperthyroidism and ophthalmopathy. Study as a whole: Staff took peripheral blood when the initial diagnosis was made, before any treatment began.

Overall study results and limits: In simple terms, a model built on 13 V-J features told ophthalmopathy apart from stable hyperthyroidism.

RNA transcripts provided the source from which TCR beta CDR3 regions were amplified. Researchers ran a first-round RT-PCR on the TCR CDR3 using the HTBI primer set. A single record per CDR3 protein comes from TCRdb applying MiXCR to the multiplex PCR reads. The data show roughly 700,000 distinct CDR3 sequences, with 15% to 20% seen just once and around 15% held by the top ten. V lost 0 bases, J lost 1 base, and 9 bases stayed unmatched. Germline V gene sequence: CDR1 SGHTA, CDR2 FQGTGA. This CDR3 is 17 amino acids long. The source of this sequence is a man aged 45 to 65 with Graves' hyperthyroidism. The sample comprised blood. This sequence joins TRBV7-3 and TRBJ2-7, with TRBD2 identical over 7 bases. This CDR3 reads CASSLTNEGGASYEQYF. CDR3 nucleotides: TGTGCCAGCAGCTTAACGAATGAGGGAGGGGCGTCCTACGAGCAGTACTTC.